This TCR beta chain was captured by sequencing in a study of response to subunit inactivated influenza vaccine. Study-wide findings and caveats: With each seasonal influenza vaccination, the authors suggested, few new T cells are recruited.

This clonotype was found many times. What it recognizes is unknown. Via MiXCR, TCRdb re-called the RT-PCR reads, giving one row per CDR3 protein. The sample contains around 600,000 distinct CDR3 sequences, approximately 10% of which appear only once. Germline assignment: CDR1 SGHRS and CDR2 YFSETQ. With 0 bases removed from V and 4 bases from J, the gap between germline ends came to 7 bases. The CDR3 runs 14 residues. This sample was shared with a second study, whose subject was T cells expressing NK-cell markers. From that second work: Production of TCR beta cDNA relied on 5'RACE template switching with UMIs. The eight sequenced donors comprised seven who were HCMV-seropositive and one who was seronegative. Sorting in several experiments was restricted by an anti-gamma-delta TCR antibody to alpha-beta TCR T cells.

Sequenced material: PBMCs from blood, taken on the day of vaccination. The origin of this receptor is a man aged 50 to 60 who received an inactivated influenza vaccine. The genes are TRBV5-1 and TRBJ2-2; no firm D call. Written as DNA, the CDR3 is TGCGCCAGCAGCTTGGAAAGGATCACCGGGGAGCTGTTTTTT. Protein: CASSLERITGELFF.